These 7 T cell receptor beta chains share one sample of origin, sequenced in a study of multiple sclerosis patients with progressive multifocal leukoencephalopathy. Time point described: before natalizumab initiation. Method: immunoSEQ multiplex PCR; TCRdb's copy keeps in-frame clones and lacks some. The data contain fewer than 35,000 clones, about 89% of them seen just once; the ten biggest clones take up approximately 1.5%. The sequenced sample consisted of PBMCs. Receptors originate from a human donor with multiple sclerosis.

The CDR3 DNA follows: TGTGCCAGCAGCCCCAGGGGGCCTGGAAACACCATATATTTT. Translation gives CASSPRGPGNTIYF. This sequence joins TRBV5-6 and TRBJ1-3, with 8 bases fitting TRBD1. CDR1 and CDR2 (germline): SGHDT, YYEEEE. Unmatched junction bases numbered 2, after V lost 4 bases and J lost 2 bases. There are 14 residues in the CDR3.

This sequence joins TRBV19 and TRBJ2-5; 9 bases align to TRBD1. Per germline, CDR1 LNHDA and CDR2 SQIVND (reference sequence). Trimming at V came to 6 bases and at J to 5 bases, leaving 4 bases not matched to a gene. This CDR3 has 13 amino acids. The CDR3 spells CASRQGAGETQYF. The CDR3 coding sequence is TGTGCCAGTAGACAGGGGGCCGGGGAGACCCAGTACTTC.

The J gene is TRBJ2-7, the V gene TRBV6-1; D perhaps matches TRBD2 (6 bases). The CDR3 is 15 amino acids. The germline V gene has CDR1 MNHNS and CDR2 SASEGT. V lost 0 bases and J 3 bases, leaving 12 bases between the germline ends. CDR3 nucleotides: TGTGCCAGCAGTGAAGCTGGAGGGTTGGTCTACGAGCAGTACTTC. Encoded protein: CASSEAGGLVYEQYF.

The sample holds a few counts of this clone. The rearrangement uses TRBV5-1 and TRBJ1-2; the D is unclear. The CDR3 runs to 14 residues. Germline V gives CDR1 SGHRS, CDR2 YFSETQ. Between the trimmed V and J ends, which lost 6 bases and 4 bases, there was a span of 16 bases. CDR3 residues: CASTPDGLTYGYTF. Written as DNA, the CDR3 is TGCGCCAGCACCCCGGACGGCTTAACCTATGGCTACACCTTC.

The rearrangement joins TRBV1 to TRBJ1-1. TRBV1 is shown as a pseudogene. CDR3 length: 14 amino acids. The chain's CDR3 is CTSSRTRVGTEAFF. CDR3 DNA sequence: TGCACCAGCAGCCGTACGCGGGTTGGGACTGAAGCTTTCTTT.

With regard to this clone: The same CDR3 is also encoded by other DNA sequences in this sample. This chain uses TRBV2 with TRBJ2-3; D possibly uses TRBD1 or TRBD2 (6 bases each). Deletions cut 7 bases from V and 4 bases from J, with 9 bases between. Germline CDR1 SNHLY, CDR2 FYNNEI. CDR3 length: 12 amino acids. CDR3 sequence: CASKGGADTQYF. DNA of the CDR3: TGTGCCAGCAAGGGGGGTGCAGATACGCAGTATTTT.

CDR3 loop: CASSSSQGSYYEQYF. The CDR3 DNA follows: TGTGCCAGCAGTTCGTCACAGGGGAGTTACTACGAGCAGTACTTC. The chain has TRBV27 and TRBJ2-7; TRBD1 aligns across 7 bases. J lost 3 bases, V lost 4 bases, and 9 bases had no gene match. The CDR3 is made up of 15 amino acids. The V gene's germline CDR1 is MNHEY and CDR2 SMNVEV (reference sequence).